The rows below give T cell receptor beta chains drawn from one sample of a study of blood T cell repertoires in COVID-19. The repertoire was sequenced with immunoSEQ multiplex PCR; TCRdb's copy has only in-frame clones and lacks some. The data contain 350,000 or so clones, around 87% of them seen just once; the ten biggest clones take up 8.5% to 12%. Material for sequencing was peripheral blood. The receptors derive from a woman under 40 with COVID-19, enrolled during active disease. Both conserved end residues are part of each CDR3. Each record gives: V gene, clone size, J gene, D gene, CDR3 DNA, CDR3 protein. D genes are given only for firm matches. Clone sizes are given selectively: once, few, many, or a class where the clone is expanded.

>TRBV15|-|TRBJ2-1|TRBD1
TGTGCCACCAGCAGGATACAGGGGAACCCCTACAATGAGCAGTTCTTC
CATSRIQGNPYNEQFF
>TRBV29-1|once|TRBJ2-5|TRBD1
TGCAGCGTTGATAGGGACAGGATCGGAGAGACCCAGTACTTC
CSVDRDRIGETQYF
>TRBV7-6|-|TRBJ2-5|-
TGTGCCAGCAGCCAACAACAAGAGACCCAGTACTTC
CASSQQQETQYF
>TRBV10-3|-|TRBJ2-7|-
TGTGCCATCAGTGAGTCCGGGGGTAACGAAGAGCAGTACTTC
CAISESGGNEEQYF
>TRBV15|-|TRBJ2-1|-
TGTGCCACCAGCACAGACATTTCATACAATGAGCAGTTCTTC
CATSTDISYNEQFF
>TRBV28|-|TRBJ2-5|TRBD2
TGTGCCAGCAGTTATTCGGAGCGGGAGAGGCCAGAGACCCAGTACTTC
CASSYSERERPETQYF
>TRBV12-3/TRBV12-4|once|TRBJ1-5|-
TGTGCCAGCAGTTTGATGGGGGGACAGCCCCAGCATTTT
CASSLMGGQPQHF
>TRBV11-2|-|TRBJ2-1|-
TGTGCCAGCAGCTTAATGGGCAGCAGGGTGTATAATGAGCAGTTCTTC
CASSLMGSRVYNEQFF
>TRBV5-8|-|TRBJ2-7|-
TGTGCCAGCAGCCCGGGTCAGATAGCGGACTCCTACGAGCAGTACTTC
CASSPGQIADSYEQYF
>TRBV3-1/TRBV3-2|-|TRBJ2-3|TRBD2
TGTGCCAGCAGCCAACTAGCGGGCCGCACAGATACGCAGTATTTT
CASSQLAGRTDTQYF
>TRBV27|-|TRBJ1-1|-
TGTGCCAGCAGTTTAAACAGGGTGGACACTGAAGCTTTCTTT
CASSLNRVDTEAFF
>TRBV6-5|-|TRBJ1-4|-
TGTGCCAGCAGGGACAGTCGGGAAAAACTGTTTTTT
CASRDSREKLFF
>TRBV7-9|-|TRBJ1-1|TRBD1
TGTGCCAGCAGCCCGAAGGGACAGGGGTTGAACACTGAAGCTTTCTTT
CASSPKGQGLNTEAFF
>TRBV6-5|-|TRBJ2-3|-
TGTGCCTCCAGCCCCGGGACTTCAAGCACAGATACGCAGTATTTT
CASSPGTSSTDTQYF
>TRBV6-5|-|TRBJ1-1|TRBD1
TGTGCCAGCAACCGACCAGGGGGCGCAGGTGAAGCTTTCTTT
CASNRPGGAGEAFF
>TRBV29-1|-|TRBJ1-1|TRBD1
TGCAGCGTCATCAGGGGGCCCACTGAAGCTTTCTTT
CSVIRGPTEAFF
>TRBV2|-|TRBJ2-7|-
TGTGCCAGCAGTGAGGTTCGGGACGAGCAGTACTTC
CASSEVRDEQYF
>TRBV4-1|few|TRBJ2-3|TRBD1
TGCGCCAGCAGCCAAGTACAGGGGGTTACAGATACGCAGTATTTT
CASSQVQGVTDTQYF
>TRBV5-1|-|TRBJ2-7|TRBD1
TGCGCCAGCAGCTTGGACCCCCCCCAGGGGGCTAGGTACGAGCAGTACTTC
CASSLDPPQGARYEQYF
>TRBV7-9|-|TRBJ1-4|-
TGTGCCAGCAGCTACAGGTCTCCCTCCCTTAATGAAAAACTGTTTTTT
CASSYRSPSLNEKLFF
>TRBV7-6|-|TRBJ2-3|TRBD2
TGTGCCAGCAGCTTCCCTAGCGGGAGAGGTGCAGATACGCAGTATTTT
CASSFPSGRGADTQYF
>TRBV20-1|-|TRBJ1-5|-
TGCAGTGCTAGTAAAAGCGAGAATCAGCCCCAGCATTTT
CSASKSENQPQHF
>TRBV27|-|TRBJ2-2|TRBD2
TGTGCCAGCAGTACGACTAGCGGGGCGAACACCGGGGAGCTGTTTTTT
CASSTTSGANTGELFF
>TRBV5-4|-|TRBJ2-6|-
TGTGCCAGCAGCTCAGGGGCGCCTGGGGCCAACGTCCTGACTTTC
CASSSGAPGANVLTF
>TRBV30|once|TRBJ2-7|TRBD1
TGTGCCTGGGGACAGGGGTCAAATTCCTACGAGCAGTACTTC
CAWGQGSNSYEQYF
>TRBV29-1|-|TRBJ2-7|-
TGCAGCGCCCGTGCCGCCAGGGGAACAAACGAGCAGTACTTC
CSARAARGTNEQYF
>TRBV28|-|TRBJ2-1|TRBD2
TGTGCCAGCAGTCTTTCTAGCGGGAGGGCCCCCTACAATGAGCAGTTCTTC
CASSLSSGRAPYNEQFF
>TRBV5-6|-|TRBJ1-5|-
TGTGCCAGCAGTCTTGGGGCGGGGAGCAATCAGCCCCAGCATTTT
CASSLGAGSNQPQHF
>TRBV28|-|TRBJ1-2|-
TGTGCCAGCAGGTACCTAAACTATGGCTACACCTTC
CASRYLNYGYTF
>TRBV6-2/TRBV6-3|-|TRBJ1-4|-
TGTGCCAGCAGTTACTACGCAGGGAAATCTCCCACTAATGAAAAACTGTTTTTT
CASSYYAGKSPTNEKLFF
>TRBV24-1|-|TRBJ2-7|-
TGTGCCACCAGTGACCCTCGGGACAACTACGAGCAGTACTTC
CATSDPRDNYEQYF